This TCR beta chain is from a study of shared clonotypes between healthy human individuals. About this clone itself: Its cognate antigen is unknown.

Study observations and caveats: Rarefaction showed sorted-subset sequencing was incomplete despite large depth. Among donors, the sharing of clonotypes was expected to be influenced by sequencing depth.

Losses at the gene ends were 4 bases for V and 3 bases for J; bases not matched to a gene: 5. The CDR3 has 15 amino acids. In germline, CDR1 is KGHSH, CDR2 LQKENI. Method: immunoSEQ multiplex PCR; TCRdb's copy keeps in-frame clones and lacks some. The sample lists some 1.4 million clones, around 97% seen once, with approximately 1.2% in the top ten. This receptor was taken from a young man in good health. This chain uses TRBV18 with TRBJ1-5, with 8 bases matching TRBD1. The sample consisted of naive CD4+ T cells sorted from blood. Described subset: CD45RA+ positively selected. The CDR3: CASSQDRAINQPQHF. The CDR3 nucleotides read TGTGCCAGCTCACAGGACAGGGCGATCAATCAGCCCCAGCATTTT.